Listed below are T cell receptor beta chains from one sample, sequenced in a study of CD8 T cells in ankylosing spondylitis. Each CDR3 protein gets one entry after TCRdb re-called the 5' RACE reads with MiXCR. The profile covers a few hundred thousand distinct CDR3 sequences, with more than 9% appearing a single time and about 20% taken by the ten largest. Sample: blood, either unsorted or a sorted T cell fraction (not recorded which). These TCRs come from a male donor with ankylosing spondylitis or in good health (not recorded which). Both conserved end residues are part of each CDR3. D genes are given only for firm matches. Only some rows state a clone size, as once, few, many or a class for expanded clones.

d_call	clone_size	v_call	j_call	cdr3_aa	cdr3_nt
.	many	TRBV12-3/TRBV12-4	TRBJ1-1	CASSSLGRGNTEAFF	TGTGCCAGCAGTTCCCTCGGACGGGGTAACACTGAAGCTTTCTTT
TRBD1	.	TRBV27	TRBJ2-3	CASRPGTDSTDTQYF	TGTGCCAGCAGACCCGGGACAGATAGCACAGATACGCAGTATTTT
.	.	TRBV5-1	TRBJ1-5	CASSFTGSDQPQHF	TGCGCCAGCAGCTTTACAGGGTCGGATCAGCCCCAGCATTTT
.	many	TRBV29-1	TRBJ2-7	CSVEEGGYEQYF	TGCAGCGTTGAAGAGGGGGGCTACGAGCAGTACTTC
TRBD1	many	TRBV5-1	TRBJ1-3	CASSLEGQSGNTIYF	TGCGCCAGCAGCTTGGAGGGACAGTCCGGAAACACCATATATTTT
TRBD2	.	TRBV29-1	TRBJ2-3	CSVEGRGGTDTQYF	TGCAGCGTTGAAGGTCGGGGGGGCACAGATACGCAGTATTTT
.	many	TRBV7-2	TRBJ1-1	CASSLQPMNTEAFF	TGTGCCAGCAGCTTACAACCCATGAACACTGAAGCTTTCTTT
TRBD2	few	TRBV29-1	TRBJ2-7	CSAWTSSGEQYF	TGCAGCGCCTGGACTAGCTCGGGCGAGCAGTACTTC
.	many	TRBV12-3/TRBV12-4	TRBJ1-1	CASSLRVGRDTEAFF	TGTGCCAGCAGTTTACGGGTCGGGAGGGACACTGAAGCTTTCTTT
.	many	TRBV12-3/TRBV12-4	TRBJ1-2	CASTPLAGEGYGYTF	TGTGCCAGCACCCCACTGGCAGGGGAGGGCTATGGCTACACCTTC
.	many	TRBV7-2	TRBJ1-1	CASSVSGNTEAFF	TGTGCCAGCAGCGTGAGCGGGAACACTGAAGCTTTCTTT
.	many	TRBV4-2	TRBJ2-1	CASSRTEIAGTSNYNEQFF	TGTGCCAGCAGCCGGACGGAGATAGCCGGGACCTCAAATTACAATGAGCAGTTCTTC
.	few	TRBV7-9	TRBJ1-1	CASSLASGTNTEAFF	TGTGCCAGCAGCTTAGCGTCCGGAACCAACACTGAAGCTTTCTTT
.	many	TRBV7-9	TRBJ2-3	CASSLAPRNTQYF	TGTGCCAGCAGCTTAGCCCCGAGGAATACGCAGTATTTT
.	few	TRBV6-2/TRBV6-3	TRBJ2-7	CARPLGTPLRRGSSSYEQYF	TGTGCCAGACCTTTAGGTACGCCCCTACGCCGGGGATCGAGCTCCTACGAGCAGTACTTC
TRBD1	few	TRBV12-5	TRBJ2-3	CASGLRAGGDTQYF	TGTGCTAGTGGCCTGAGGGCAGGGGGTGATACGCAGTATTTT
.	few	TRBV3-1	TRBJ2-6	CASSQASSGANVLTF	TGTGCCAGCAGCCAAGCGAGCTCTGGGGCCAACGTCCTGACTTTC